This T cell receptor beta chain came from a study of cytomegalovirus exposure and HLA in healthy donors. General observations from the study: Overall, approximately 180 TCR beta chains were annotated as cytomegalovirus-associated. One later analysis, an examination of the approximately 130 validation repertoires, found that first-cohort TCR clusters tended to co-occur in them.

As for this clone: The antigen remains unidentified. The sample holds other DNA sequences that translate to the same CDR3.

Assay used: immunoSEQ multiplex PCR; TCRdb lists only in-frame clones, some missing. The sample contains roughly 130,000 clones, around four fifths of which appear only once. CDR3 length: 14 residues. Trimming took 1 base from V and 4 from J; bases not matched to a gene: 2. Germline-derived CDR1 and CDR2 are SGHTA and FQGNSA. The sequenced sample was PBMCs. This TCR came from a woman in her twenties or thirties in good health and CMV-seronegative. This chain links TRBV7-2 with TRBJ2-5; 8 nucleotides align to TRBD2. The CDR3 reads CASSLGTSRETQYF. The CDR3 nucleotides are TGTGCCAGCAGCTTAGGGACTAGCCGAGAGACCCAGTACTTC. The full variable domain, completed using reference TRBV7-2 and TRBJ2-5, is GAGVSQSPSNKVTEKGKDVELRCDPISGHTALYWYRQSLGQGLEFLIYFQGNSAPDKSGLPSDRFSAERTGGSVSTLTIQRTQQEDSAVYLCASSLGTSRETQYFGPGTRLLVL.